The next 9 T cell receptor beta chains were all read from a single sample in a study of cytomegalovirus exposure and HLA in healthy donors. The PCR ran on 60 Vbeta and 13 Jbeta primers. Measured with immunoSEQ multiplex PCR; TCRdb has only the in-frame clones, and not every one. The sample holds roughly 160,000 clones, about 75% seen once. Material for sequencing was PBMCs. The receptors here all came from a female donor in good health and CMV-seronegative.

This clone has only a few counts. The rearrangement links TRBV9 to TRBJ2-7; 11 nucleotides match TRBD1. The length of the CDR3 is 13 residues. The junction had 6 bases not matched to a gene; V was cut back by 6 bases and J by 7 bases. The germline V gene has CDR1 SGDLS and CDR2 YYNGEE. Written as DNA, the CDR3 is TGTGCCAGCAACGGACAGGGGGCGCATGAGCAGTACTTC. It translates to CASNGQGAHEQYF.

This sequence joins TRBV5-1 and TRBJ2-3; D is perhaps TRBD1 (5 bases). V lost 3 bases and J lost 1, with 15 bases in between. The CDR3 loop spans 16 amino acids. The germline CDR1 and CDR2 sequences are SGHRS and YFSETQ. DNA for the CDR3: TGCGCCAGCAGCTCCGCAGGGCCCAGGGGCACAGATACGCAGTATTTT. Translating gives CASSSAGPRGTDTQYF.

The rearrangement links TRBV27 to TRBJ2-3, with D tentatively TRBD1 (6 bases). CDR1 is MNHEY and CDR2 is SMNVEV in the germline V gene (reference sequence). The CDR3 extends over 15 amino acids. Trimming cost V 0 bases and J 1 base, with 8 bases left between them. The CDR3 DNA reads TGTGCCAGCAGTTTATCCTGGACAGGCACAGATACGCAGTATTTT. It is translated as CASSLSWTGTDTQYF.

This clone occurred a few times. The chain uses TRBV11-2 and TRBJ2-2; 10 bases fit TRBD2. V dropped 6 bases and J dropped 6; count of bases not matched to a gene: 13. Germline CDR1 SGHAT, CDR2 FQNNGV. The CDR3 spans 17 residues. CDR3 sequence reads: CASSGGGSGGAPGELFF. The CDR3, as DNA: TGTGCCAGCAGTGGGGGCGGCAGCGGGGGGGCCCCCGGGGAGCTGTTTTTT.

The chain combines TRBV7-6 with TRBJ2-7; D gene unclear. V dropped 5 bases and J dropped 2 bases, with 10 bases sitting between them. The CDR3 consists of 13 residues. Germline values: CDR1 SGHVS, CDR2 FNYEAQ. The CDR3 sequence: CASSPSGAYEQYF. CDR3 bases: TGTGCCAGCAGCCCGAGTGGAGCCTACGAGCAGTACTTC.

This chain uses TRBV19 with TRBJ2-7; the match to TRBD2 covers 7 bases. CDR3 length: 13 residues. Trimming took 5 bases from V and 5 from J; bases not matched to a gene: 6. Germline V CDR1 and CDR2: LNHDA, SQIVND (reference sequence). In DNA, the CDR3 is TGTGCCAGTAGTCGGCGGGAGAGCAACGAGCAGTACTTC. This encodes CASSRRESNEQYF.

The chain joins TRBV5-1 to TRBJ2-5, with TRBD1 identical over 9 bases. This CDR3 is 14 amino acids long. V was clipped by 4 bases and J by 5 bases; unmatched bases: 6. Germline V gene data show CDR1 as SGHRS and CDR2 as YFSETQ. CDR3 residues: CASSARQGGETQYF. The CDR3 DNA reads TGCGCCAGCAGCGCACGACAGGGGGGGGAGACCCAGTACTTC.

This clone was observed a handful of times. The J gene is TRBJ2-2, the V gene TRBV14, with 12 positions matching TRBD1. The CDR3 length is 18 residues. V dropped 4 bases and J dropped 4; count of bases not matched to a gene: 10. Germline V gene sequence: CDR1 SGHDN, CDR2 FVKESK. CDR3 coding DNA: TGTGCCAGCAGCCGCCTCACCGGGACAGGGGGCCGCACCGGGGAGCTGTTTTTT. Translation gives CASSRLTGTGGRTGELFF.

The chain employs TRBV7-2 and TRBJ1-4; D is unclear. Germline CDR1 is SGHTA and CDR2 is FQGNSA. The CDR3 totals 15 residues. V dropped 0 bases and J dropped 7 bases, with 12 bases sitting between them. The chain's CDR3 is CASSLAQERGEKLFF. Here the CDR3 DNA reads TGTGCCAGCAGCTTAGCGCAGGAGCGGGGTGAAAAACTGTTTTTT.